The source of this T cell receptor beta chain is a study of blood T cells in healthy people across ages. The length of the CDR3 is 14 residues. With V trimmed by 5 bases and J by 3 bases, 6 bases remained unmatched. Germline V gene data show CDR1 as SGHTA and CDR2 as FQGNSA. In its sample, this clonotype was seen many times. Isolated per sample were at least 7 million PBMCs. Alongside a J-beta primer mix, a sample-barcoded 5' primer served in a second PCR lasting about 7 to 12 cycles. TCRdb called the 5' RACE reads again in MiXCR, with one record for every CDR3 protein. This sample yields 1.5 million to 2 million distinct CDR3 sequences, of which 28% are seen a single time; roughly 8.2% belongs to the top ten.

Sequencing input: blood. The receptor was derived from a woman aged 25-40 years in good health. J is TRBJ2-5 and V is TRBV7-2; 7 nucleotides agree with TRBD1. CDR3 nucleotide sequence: TGTGCCAGCAGCAGCCGGGACAGAGAAGAGACCCAGTACTTC. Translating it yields CASSSRDREETQYF.